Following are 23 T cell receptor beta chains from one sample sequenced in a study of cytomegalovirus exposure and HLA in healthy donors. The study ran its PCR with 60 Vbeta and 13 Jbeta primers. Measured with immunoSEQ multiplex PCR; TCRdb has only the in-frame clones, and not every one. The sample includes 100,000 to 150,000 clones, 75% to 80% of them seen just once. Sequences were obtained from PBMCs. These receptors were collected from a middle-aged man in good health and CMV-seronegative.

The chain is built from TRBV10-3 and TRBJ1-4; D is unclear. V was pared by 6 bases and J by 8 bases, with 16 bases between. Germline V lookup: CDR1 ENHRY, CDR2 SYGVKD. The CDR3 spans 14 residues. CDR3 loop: CAISAGGLSEKLFF. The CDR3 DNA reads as TGTGCCATCAGCGCAGGAGGGTTGAGCGAAAAACTGTTTTTT.

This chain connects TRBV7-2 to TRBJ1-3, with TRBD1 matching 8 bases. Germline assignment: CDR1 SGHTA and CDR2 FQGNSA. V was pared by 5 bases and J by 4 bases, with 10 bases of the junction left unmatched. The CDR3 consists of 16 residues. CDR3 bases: TGTGCCAGCAGCGACCCAGGGGGCCCGTGGGGAAACACCATATATTTT. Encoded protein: CASSDPGGPWGNTIYF.

CDR3 sequence: CASSRDYEIDTQYF. CDR3 sequence (DNA): TGTGCCAGCTCCCGGGATTATGAGATTGATACGCAGTATTTT. The J gene is TRBJ2-3, the V gene TRBV6-1; perhaps TRBD2 as D (5 bases). In germline, CDR1 is MNHNS, CDR2 SASEGT. V lost 8 bases and J 6 bases, leaving 18 bases between the germline ends. This CDR3 comprises 14 residues.

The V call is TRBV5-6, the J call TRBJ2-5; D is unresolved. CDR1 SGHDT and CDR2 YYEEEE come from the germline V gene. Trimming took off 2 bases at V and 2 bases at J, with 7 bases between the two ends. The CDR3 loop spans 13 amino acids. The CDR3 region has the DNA TGTGCCAGCAGCTTTCAGGTACAAGAGACCCAGTACTTC. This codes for CASSFQVQETQYF.

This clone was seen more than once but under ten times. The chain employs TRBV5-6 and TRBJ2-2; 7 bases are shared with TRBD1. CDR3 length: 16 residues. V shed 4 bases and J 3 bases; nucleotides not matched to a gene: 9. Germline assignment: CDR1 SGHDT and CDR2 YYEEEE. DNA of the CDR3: TGTGCCAGCAGCAAGGAGACAGGGCTTGACACCGGGGAGCTGTTTTTT. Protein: CASSKETGLDTGELFF.

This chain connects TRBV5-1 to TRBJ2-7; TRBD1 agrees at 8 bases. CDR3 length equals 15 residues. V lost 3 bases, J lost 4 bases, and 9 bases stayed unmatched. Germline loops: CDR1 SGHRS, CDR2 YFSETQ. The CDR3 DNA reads TGCGCCAGCAGCTCTGGGACAGGCGGATTTTACGAGCAGTACTTC. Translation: CASSSGTGGFYEQYF. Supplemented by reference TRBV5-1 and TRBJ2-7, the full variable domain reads KAGVTQTPRYLIKTRGQQVTLSCSPISGHRSVSWYQQTPGQGLQFLFEYFSETQRNKGNFPGRFSGRQFSNSRSEMNVSTLELGDSALYLCASSSGTGGFYEQYFGPGTRLTVT.

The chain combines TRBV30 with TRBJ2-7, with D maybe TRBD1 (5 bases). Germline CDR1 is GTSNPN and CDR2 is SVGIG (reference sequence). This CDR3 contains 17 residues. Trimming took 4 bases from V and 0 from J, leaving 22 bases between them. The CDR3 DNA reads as TGTGCCTGGAAAGACAGCGTTACCCTCTTGAGCTCCTACGAGCAGTACTTC. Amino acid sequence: CAWKDSVTLLSSYEQYF.

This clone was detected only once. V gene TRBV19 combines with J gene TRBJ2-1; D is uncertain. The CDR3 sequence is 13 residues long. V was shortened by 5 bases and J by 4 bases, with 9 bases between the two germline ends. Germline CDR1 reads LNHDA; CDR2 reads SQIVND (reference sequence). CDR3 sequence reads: CASSFTSYNEQFF. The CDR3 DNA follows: TGTGCCAGTAGTTTTACTTCGTACAATGAGCAGTTCTTC.

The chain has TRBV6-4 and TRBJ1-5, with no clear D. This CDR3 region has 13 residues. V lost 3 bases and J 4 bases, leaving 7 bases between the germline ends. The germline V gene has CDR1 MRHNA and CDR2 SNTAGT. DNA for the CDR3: TGTGCCAGCAGTGAACAACCTAATCAGCCCCAGCATTTT. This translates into CASSEQPNQPQHF.

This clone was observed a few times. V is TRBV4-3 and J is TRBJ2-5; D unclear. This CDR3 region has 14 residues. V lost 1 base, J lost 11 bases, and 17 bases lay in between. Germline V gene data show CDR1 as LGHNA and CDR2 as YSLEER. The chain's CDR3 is CASSQAIVYGEQYF. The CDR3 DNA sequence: TGCGCCAGCAGCCAAGCTATTGTATATGGAGAGCAGTACTTC.

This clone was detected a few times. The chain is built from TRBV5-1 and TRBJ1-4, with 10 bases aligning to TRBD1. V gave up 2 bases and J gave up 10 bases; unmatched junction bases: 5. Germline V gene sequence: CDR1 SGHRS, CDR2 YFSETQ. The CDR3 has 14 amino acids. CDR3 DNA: TGCGCCAGCAGCTTCGGGACAGGGGCCGCAAAACTGTTTTTT. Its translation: CASSFGTGAAKLFF.

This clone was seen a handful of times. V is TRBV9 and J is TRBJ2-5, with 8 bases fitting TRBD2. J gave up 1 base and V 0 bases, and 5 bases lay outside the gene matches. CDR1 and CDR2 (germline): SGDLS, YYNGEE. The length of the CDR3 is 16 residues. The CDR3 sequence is CASSVGRGGFQETQYF. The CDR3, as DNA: TGTGCCAGCAGCGTAGGACGGGGGGGCTTCCAAGAGACCCAGTACTTC.

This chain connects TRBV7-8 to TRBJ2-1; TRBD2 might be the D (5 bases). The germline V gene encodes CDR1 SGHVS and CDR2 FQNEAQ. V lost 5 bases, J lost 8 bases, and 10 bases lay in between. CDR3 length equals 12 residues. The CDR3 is CASSMAGDEQFF. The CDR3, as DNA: TGTGCCAGCAGCATGGCGGGCGATGAGCAGTTCTTC. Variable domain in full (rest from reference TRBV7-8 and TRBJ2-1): GAGVSQSPRYKVAKRGQDVALRCDPISGHVSLFWYQQALGQGPEFLTYFQNEAQLDKSGLPSDRFFAERPEGSVSTLKIQRTQQEDSAVYLCASSMAGDEQFFGPGTRLTVL.

CDR3 nucleotide sequence: TGTGCCAGCATGAGGGGACAGGGAGGTCCCTACGAGCAGTACTTC. It codes for CASMRGQGGPYEQYF. This sequence joins TRBV6-1 and TRBJ2-7, with TRBD1 matching over 9 bases. Germline-derived CDR1 and CDR2 are MNHNS and SASEGT. This CDR3 is 15 amino acids long. With 7 bases clipped from V and 2 bases from J, the junction kept 9 bases outside the gene matches.

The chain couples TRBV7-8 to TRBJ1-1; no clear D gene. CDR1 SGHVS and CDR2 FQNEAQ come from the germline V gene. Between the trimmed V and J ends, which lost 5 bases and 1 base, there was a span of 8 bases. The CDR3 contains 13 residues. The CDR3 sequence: CASSQYTNTEAFF. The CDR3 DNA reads TGTGCCAGCAGCCAGTACACGAACACTGAAGCTTTCTTT.

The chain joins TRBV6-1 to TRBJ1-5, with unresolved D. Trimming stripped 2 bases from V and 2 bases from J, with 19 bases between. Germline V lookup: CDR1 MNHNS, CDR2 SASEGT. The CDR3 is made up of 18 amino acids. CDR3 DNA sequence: TGTGCCAGCAGTGAAAATACGGGGAGGATGGTCGGCAATCAGCCCCAGCATTTT. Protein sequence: CASSENTGRMVGNQPQHF.

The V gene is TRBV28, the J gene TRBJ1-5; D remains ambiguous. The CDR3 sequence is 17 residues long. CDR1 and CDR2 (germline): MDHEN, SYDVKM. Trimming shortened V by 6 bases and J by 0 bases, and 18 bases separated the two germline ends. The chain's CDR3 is CASRHVWRSYSNQPQHF. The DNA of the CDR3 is TGTGCCAGCAGACACGTCTGGAGGAGCTATAGCAATCAGCCCCAGCATTTT.

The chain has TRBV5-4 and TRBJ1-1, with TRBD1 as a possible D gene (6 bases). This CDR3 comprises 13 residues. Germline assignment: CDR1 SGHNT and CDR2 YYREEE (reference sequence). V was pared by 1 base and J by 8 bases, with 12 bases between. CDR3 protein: CASSLFRGEEAFF. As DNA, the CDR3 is TGTGCCAGCAGCTTGTTCAGGGGAGAAGAAGCTTTCTTT. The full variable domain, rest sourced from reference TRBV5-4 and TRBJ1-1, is ETGVTQSPTHLIKTRGQQVTLRCSSQSGHNTVSWYQQALGQGPQFIFQYYREEENGRGNFPPRFSGLQFPNYSSELNVNALELDDSALYLCASSLFRGEEAFFGQGTRLTVV.

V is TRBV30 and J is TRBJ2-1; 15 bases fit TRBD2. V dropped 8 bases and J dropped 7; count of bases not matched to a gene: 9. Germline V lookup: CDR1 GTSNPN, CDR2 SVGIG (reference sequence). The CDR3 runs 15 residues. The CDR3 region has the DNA TGTGCCGGACAGCCGGGACTAGCGGGGGGAAATGAGCAGTTCTTC. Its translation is CAGQPGLAGGNEQFF.

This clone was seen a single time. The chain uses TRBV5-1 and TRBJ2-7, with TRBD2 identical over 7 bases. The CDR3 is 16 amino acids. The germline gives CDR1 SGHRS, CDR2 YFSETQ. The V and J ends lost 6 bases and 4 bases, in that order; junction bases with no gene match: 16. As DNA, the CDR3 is TGCGCCAGCACCAAATTGGGAGGGGCCCTCCTTTACGAGCAGTACTTC. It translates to CASTKLGGALLYEQYF. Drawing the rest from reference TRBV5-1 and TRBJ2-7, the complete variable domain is KAGVTQTPRYLIKTRGQQVTLSCSPISGHRSVSWYQQTPGQGLQFLFEYFSETQRNKGNFPGRFSGRQFSNSRSEMNVSTLELGDSALYLCASTKLGGALLYEQYFGPGTRLTVT.

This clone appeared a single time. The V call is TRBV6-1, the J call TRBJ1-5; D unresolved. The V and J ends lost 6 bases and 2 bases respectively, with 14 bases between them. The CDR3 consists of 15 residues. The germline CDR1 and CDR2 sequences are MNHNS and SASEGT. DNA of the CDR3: TGTGCCAGCAGACCCGACACTCGAGGCAATCAGCCCCAGCATTTT. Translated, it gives CASRPDTRGNQPQHF.

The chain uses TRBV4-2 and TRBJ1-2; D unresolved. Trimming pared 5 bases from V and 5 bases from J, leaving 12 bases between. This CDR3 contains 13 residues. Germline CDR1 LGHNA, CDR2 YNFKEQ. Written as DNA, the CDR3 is TGTGCCAGCAGCTCACTCGGCGGATATGGCTACACCTTC. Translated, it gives CASSSLGGYGYTF.

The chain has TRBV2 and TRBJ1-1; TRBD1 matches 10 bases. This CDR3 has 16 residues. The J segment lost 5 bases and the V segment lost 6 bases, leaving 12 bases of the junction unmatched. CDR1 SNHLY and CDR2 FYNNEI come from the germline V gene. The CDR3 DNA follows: TGTGCCAGCAGATTCGAGCGGGACAGGGGAGTTACTGAAGCTTTCTTT. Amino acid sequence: CASRFERDRGVTEAFF.